Included here is one T cell receptor (beta chain) sequence, with context. It lacks a known antigen. The record has no base qualities; no much larger clone is one base away. The CDR3, from cysteine to phenylalanine, totals 14 residues. The DNA shown is the 42-base CDR3, in frame from base 1. CDR1 is given as MNHEY and CDR2 as SVGEGT, both from the germline V gene. Between the V and J ends, shortened by 7 bases and 9 bases respectively, the junction contains 19 bases. The data belong to a study of blood T cell repertoires in COVID-19 (dated by TCRdb to about 2020). Study-level background: Samples from collaborators originated in the United States, Italy and Spain and spanned both the acute and convalescent phases of COVID-19. The material from the prospective study consisted of cDNA or gDNA derived from T cells, B-cell-depleted T cells, or PBMCs. The dataset comprised deeply sampled blood TCRbeta repertoires from subjects exposed to, actively infected with, or recovered from COVID-19. A freely available public database, intended as a resource for researchers studying the immune response to SARS-CoV-2, is where the repertoires were released. The samples were drawn from two sources: the first 160 participants of the ongoing ImmuneRACE study, and approximately 1,300 subjects contributed by 6 global collaborators. Nearly every sample came with metadata listing a de-identified subject ID, COVID-19 status, age in years and sex. Where available, HLA class I and class II types were taken from metadata supplied by the sample provider and were not determined by assay-based typing.

Collaborating institutions collected whole blood in K2EDTA tubes following their own protocols. For TCRbeta analysis, collaborator samples were shipped as frozen whole blood, as isolated PBMCs, or as DNA extracted from either sample type. Overall results and qualifications from the work: How much clinical and demographic metadata was included differed by source and by participant, and the metadata was provided uncurated.

TCRbeta CDR3 regions were amplified from genomic DNA using the immunoSEQ Assay, a bias-controlled multiplex PCR. The authors processed their data as follows. The number of nucleated cells in each sample was estimated from the amplification of reference gene primers within the assay. To quantify the absolute abundance of each unique TCRbeta CDR3 rearrangement, sequence reads were collapsed and filtered. Productive Simpson clonality was computed per sample as the square root of Simpson's diversity index over productive rearrangements. The table comes from immuneACCESS by way of TCRdb, which keeps in-frame sequences with V and J called. Part of the clones is missing from these tables; in studies checked, under half for an unresolved V gene and the rest for unknown reasons. V and J calls and clone size come straight from that table; D and trimming were deduced from the DNA. Across this sample there are 200,000 to 300,000 clones, with 70% to 90% seen only once. The top ten constitute 0.7% of the sample.

The rearrangement combines TRBV6-2 or TRBV6-3 with TRBJ2-1; no D gene can be assigned with confidence. Sequenced material: peripheral blood. The TCR was taken from a human donor in a cohort sampled during active COVID-19. The sequence in DNA is TGTGCCAGCATCCCAAACGCTGCTGTCGGTGAGCAGTTCTTC. Its translation is CASIPNAAVGEQFF.